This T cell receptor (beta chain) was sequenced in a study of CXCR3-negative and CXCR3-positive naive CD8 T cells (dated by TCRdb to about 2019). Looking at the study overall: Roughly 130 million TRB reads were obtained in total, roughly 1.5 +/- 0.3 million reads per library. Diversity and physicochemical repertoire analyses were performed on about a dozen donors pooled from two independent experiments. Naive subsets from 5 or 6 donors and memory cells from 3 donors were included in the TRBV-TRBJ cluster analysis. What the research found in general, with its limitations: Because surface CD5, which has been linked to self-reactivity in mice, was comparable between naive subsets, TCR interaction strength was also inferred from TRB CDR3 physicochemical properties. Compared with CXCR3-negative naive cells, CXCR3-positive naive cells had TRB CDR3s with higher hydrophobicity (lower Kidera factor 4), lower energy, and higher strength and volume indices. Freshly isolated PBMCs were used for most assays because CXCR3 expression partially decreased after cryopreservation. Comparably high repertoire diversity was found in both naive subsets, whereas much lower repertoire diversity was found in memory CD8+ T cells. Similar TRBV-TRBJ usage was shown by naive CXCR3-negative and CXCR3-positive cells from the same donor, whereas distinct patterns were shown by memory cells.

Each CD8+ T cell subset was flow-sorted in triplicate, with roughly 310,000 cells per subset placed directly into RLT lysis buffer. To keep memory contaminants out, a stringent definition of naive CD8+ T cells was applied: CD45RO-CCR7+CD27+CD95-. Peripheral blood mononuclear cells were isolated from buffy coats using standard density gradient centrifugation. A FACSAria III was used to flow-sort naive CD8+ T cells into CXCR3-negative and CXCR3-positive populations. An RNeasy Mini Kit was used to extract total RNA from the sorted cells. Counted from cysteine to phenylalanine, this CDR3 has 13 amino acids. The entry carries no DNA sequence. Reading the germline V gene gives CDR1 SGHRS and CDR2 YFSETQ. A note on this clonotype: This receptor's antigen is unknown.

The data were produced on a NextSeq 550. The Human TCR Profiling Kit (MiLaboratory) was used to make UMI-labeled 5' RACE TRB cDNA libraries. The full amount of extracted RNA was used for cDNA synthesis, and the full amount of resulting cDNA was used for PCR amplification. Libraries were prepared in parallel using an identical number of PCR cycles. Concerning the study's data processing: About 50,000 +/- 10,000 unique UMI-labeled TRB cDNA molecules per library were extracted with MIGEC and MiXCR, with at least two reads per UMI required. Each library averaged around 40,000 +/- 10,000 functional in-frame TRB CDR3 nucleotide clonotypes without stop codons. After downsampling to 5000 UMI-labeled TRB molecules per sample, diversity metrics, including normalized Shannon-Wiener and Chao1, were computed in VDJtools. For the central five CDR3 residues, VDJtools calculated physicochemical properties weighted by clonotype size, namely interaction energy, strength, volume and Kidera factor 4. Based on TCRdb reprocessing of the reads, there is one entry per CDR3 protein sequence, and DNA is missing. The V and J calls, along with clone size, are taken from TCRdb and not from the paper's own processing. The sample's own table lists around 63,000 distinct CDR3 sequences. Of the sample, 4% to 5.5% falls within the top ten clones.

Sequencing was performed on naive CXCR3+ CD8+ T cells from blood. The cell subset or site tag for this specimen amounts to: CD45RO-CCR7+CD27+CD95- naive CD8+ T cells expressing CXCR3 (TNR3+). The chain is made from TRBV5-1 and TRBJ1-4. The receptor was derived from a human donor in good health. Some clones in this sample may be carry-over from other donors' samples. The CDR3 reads CASSLGLDEKLFF.